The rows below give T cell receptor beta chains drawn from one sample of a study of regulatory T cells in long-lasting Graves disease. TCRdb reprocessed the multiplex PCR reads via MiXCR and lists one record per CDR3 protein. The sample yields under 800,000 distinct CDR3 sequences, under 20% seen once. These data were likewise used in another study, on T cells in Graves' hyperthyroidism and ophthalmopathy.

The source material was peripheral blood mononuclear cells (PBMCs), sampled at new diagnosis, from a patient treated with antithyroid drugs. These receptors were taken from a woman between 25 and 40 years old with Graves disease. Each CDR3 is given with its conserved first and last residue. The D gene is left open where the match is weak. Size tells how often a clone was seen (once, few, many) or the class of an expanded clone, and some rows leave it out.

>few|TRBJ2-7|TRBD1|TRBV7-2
TGTGCCAGCAGCTTGGCGACAGGGGAAGGTTACGAGCAGTACTTC
CASSLATGEGYEQYF
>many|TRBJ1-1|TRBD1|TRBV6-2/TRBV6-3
TGTGCCAGCTGCCGCCTGGGCACAGGGGGCATGAACACTGAAGCTTTCTTT
CASCRLGTGGMNTEAFF
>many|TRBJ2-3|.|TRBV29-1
TGCAGCGTGGGCCTGGGGCGGTCCGTCACAGATACGCAGTATTTT
CSVGLGRSVTDTQYF
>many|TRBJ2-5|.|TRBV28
TGTGCCAGCAGTTTATCTATCAGGCGGGCCTCCCAAGAGACCCAGTACTTC
CASSLSIRRASQETQYF
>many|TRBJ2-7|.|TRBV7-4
TGTGCCAGCAGCTTAAACAGGGTCCACTACGAGCAGTACTTC
CASSLNRVHYEQYF
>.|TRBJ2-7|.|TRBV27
TGTGCCAGCAGTTTCATCAGTTCCGCCTCCGGGCAGTACTTC
CASSFISSASGQYF
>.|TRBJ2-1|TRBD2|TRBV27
TGTGCCAGCTTACCCTGGAGCGGGAACTACAATGAGCAGTTCTTC
CASLPWSGNYNEQFF
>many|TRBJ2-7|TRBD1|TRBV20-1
TGCAGTGCTTCCCGGGACAGGGGGCCGAGAAACGAGCAGTACTTC
CSASRDRGPRNEQYF
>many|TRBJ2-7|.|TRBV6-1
TGTGCCAGCAGTGAAGGGGCGGGCGAGCAGTACTTC
CASSEGAGEQYF
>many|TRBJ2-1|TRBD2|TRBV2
TGTGCCAGCAGCCCCGGGACTAGCGGGATTAATGAGCAGTTCTTC
CASSPGTSGINEQFF
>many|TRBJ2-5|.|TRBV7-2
TGTGCCAGCAGCTTAGAGTCGGGGGGCGGCGGGAGAATAGAGACCCAGTACTTC
CASSLESGGGGRIETQYF
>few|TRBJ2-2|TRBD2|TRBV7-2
TGTGCCAGCAGCTGGGTCCAAAGACTAGCGGGAGCCGGGGAGCTGTTTTTT
CASSWVQRLAGAGELFF
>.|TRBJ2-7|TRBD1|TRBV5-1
TGCGCCAGCAGCTCCGGGACAGGGGGCCTATACGAGCAGTACTTC
CASSSGTGGLYEQYF
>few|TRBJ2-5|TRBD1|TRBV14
TGTGCCAGCAGCCCTTACAGAGGGACAGGGCTGCCAGAGACCCAGTACTTC
CASSPYRGTGLPETQYF
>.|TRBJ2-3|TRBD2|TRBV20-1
TGCAGTGCTAGCAGAAATACCGGGACTAGCAATACGCAGTATTTT
CSASRNTGTSNTQYF
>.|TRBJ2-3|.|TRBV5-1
TGCGCCAGCAGCTTGGCCGAGACAGATACGCAGTATTTT
CASSLAETDTQYF
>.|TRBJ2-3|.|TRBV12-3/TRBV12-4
TGTGCCAGCAAAGGGAGGAGTACCTTAACAGATACGCAGTATTTT
CASKGRSTLTDTQYF
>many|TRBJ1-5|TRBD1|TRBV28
TGTGCCAGCAAGAGACCGGGACAGGGTATCAATCAGCCCCAGCATTTT
CASKRPGQGINQPQHF
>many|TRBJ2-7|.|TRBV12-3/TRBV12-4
TGTGCCAGCACCGAGGACAGTAGCTCCTACGAGCAGTACTTC
CASTEDSSSYEQYF
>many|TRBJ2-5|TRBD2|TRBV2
TGTGCCAGCCTGGGACTAGCGGTCGGGACCCAGTACTTC
CASLGLAVGTQYF
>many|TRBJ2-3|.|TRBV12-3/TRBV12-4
TGTGCCAGCACCGTATTCGGGTCCACAGATACGCAGTATTTT
CASTVFGSTDTQYF
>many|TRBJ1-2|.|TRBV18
TGTGCCAGCTCACCGAACGGTGATCGCTACACCTTC
CASSPNGDRYTF
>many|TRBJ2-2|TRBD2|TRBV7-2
TGTGCCAGCAGGACCATAGCGGGAGGGTCCTCGCTGAACACCGGGGAGCTGTTTTTT
CASRTIAGGSSLNTGELFF
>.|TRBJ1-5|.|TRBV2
TGTGCCAGCAGGGGGGGGGGTTCACAGCATAGCAATCAGCCCCAGCATTTT
CASRGGGSQHSNQPQHF
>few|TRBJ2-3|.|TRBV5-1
TGCGCCAGCAGGAGCCAGGGAATGACAGATACGCAGTATTTT
CASRSQGMTDTQYF
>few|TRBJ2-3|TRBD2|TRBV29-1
TGCAGCGTTGGACTAGCGGGGCCAGATACGCAGTATTTT
CSVGLAGPDTQYF
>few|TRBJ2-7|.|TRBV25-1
TGTGCCAGCAGTGAGAAAAGGGCGGGTGAGCAGTACTTC
CASSEKRAGEQYF
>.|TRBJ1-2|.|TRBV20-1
TGCAGTGCTACTCGAGGGTTCCAAGATGGCTACACCTTC
CSATRGFQDGYTF